This passage covers 29 T cell receptor beta chains from one sample sequenced in a study of tumor-infiltrating lymphocytes in primary liver carcinoma. It was from about 20-30 mg of unsorted bulk tissue that RNA and DNA were co-extracted. With a constant-region primer, TCR beta cDNA was made from about 0.55 ug of total RNA. For TCR beta, libraries were produced by three nested multiplex PCR rounds using slightly modified ARM-PCR. Two initial PCR rounds of about 11 cycles each paired TRBV1-TRBV30 forward primers with a C-beta reverse primer. Each CDR3 protein gets one entry after TCRdb re-called the multiplex PCR reads with MiXCR. In the table there are about 92,000 distinct CDR3 sequences, approximately 72% of which are singletons. Material: tumor-adjacent normal liver tissue. Receptors were obtained from a man aged 35-49 years with primary liver carcinoma and hepatitis B virus infection.

The chain joins TRBV12-3 or TRBV12-4 to TRBJ2-1; D might be TRBD2 (7 bases). The CDR3 spans 13 residues. CDR3 coding DNA: TGTGTCGGCAGACTAGAAGGGGGGGATGAGCAGTTCTTC. This encodes CVGRLEGGDEQFF.

This clonotype was seen repeatedly, ten times or more. V and J are TRBV29-1 and TRBJ2-7, with 11 bases fitting TRBD2. Per germline, CDR1 SQVTM and CDR2 ANQGSEA. The CDR3 consists of 11 residues. V trimming: 5 bases; J trimming: 9 bases; junction bases outside the gene matches: 3. Written as DNA, the CDR3 is TGCAGCGTTACTAGCGGGAGTTGGCAGTACTTC. It is translated as CSVTSGSWQYF.

This clonotype has at least ten counts. The rearrangement links TRBV5-4 to TRBJ2-1; either TRBD1 or TRBD2 may supply D (5 bases each). The CDR3 totals 15 residues. The V end lost 4 bases, the J end lost 8 bases, and 19 bases lay between the germline ends. Germline CDR1 and CDR2: SGHNT and YYREEE (reference sequence). The CDR3 protein is CASSRWDVGAYEQFF. In nucleotides, the CDR3 is TGTGCCAGCAGCCGCTGGGACGTCGGGGCCTATGAGCAGTTCTTC.

This chain connects TRBV2 to TRBJ2-7; TRBD1 is a possible D gene (6 bases). Trimming shortened V by 6 bases and J by 3 bases, and 15 bases separated the two germline ends. CDR3 size: 14 residues. Germline V gene sequence: CDR1 SNHLY, CDR2 FYNNEI. CDR3 loop: CASRGTRDFYEQYF. The CDR3 DNA is TGTGCCAGCAGGGGGACACGGGATTTCTACGAGCAGTACTTC. Based on the CDR3 plus reference TRBV2 and TRBJ2-7, the full variable domain is EPEVTQTPSHQVTQMGQEVILRCVPISNHLYFYWYRQILGQKVEFLVSFYNNEISEKSEIFDDQFSVERPDGSNFTLKIRSTKLEDSAMYFCASRGTRDFYEQYFGPGTRLTVT.

With respect to this clonotype: Mismatch with germline at one junction end may stem from a read error. The chain links TRBV29-1 to TRBJ2-3; TRBD1 is a possible D gene (5 bases). The V gene's germline CDR1 is SQVTM and CDR2 ANQGSEA. This CDR3 region has 13 residues. As DNA, the CDR3 is TGCATCGTTGAAGAAGGGGCTAGAGATACGCAGTATTTT. Its protein product is CIVEEGARDTQYF.

The J gene is TRBJ2-6, the V gene TRBV11-1, with no clear D. Between the trimmed V and J ends, which lost 3 bases and 2 bases, there was a span of 8 bases. The CDR3 contains 15 residues. In germline, CDR1 is SGHAT, CDR2 FQDESV (reference sequence). The DNA for the CDR3 is TGTGCCAGCAGCTTGGGCCGAGCTGGGGCCAACGTCCTGACTTTC. Amino acids: CASSLGRAGANVLTF.

Of note for this clonotype: The junction departs from germline at one end; a sequencing error may be responsible. This sequence joins TRBV6-5 and TRBJ2-2; the D call may be TRBD1 or TRBD2 (5 bases each). There are 15 residues in the CDR3. Germline values: CDR1 MNHEY, CDR2 SVGAGI. CDR3 sequence: CASSYSNSGAWELFF. CDR3 coding DNA: TGCGCCAGCAGTTACTCGAACTCCGGGGCCTGGGAGCTGTTTTTT.

This clonotype was picked up many times. J is TRBJ2-5 and V is TRBV29-1, with D perhaps assigned TRBD1 or TRBD2 (5 bases each). V gave up 1 base and J gave up 7 bases, with 7 bases separating them. The V gene's germline CDR1 is SQVTM and CDR2 ANQGSEA. This CDR3 contains 11 residues. DNA for the CDR3: TGCAGCGTTGAAGTCGGGGCGACCCAGTACTTC. Its translation is CSVEVGATQYF.

This clonotype appeared a few times. The CDR3 region has the DNA TGCGCCAGCAGCTTGGGGGTGGACACAGATACGCAGTATTTT. Residues: CASSLGVDTDTQYF. The chain combines TRBV5-1 with TRBJ2-3; the D is unclear. This CDR3 has 14 residues. Looked up from germline, CDR1 is SGHRS and CDR2 is YFSETQ. V was clipped by 0 bases and J by 2 bases, with 7 bases between them.

As to this clonotype: A read error may explain this, as a much larger clone is one base away. V gene TRBV28 combines with J gene TRBJ2-1, with D unresolved. Germline V gene data show CDR1 as MDHEN and CDR2 as SYDVKM. The CDR3 extends over 10 amino acids. This CDR3 is CVSRANEQFF. CDR3 DNA: TGTGTCAGCAGAGCCAATGAGCAGTTCTTC.

This clonotype was recorded a few times. The gene calls are TRBV2 and TRBJ2-7; TRBD1 or TRBD2 may be the D gene (5 bases each). Germline values: CDR1 SNHLY, CDR2 FYNNEI. The CDR3 runs 15 residues. Trimming shortened V by 4 bases and J by 2 bases, and 15 bases separated the two germline ends. The CDR3 DNA reads TGTGCCAGCAGTGGGGCCGGGACCGCACCCTACGAGCAGTACTTC. Encoded protein: CASSGAGTAPYEQYF.

This clonotype was seen a single time. At one end, the junction sequence differs from germline, possibly due to a read error. The chain employs TRBV5-4 and TRBJ2-1, with a tentative D call TRBD2 (6 bases). The CDR3 contains 13 residues. CDR1 SGHNT and CDR2 YYREEE come from the germline V gene (reference sequence). As DNA, the CDR3 is TGTGTCAGCAGCTTATTAGTGGGAGGTGAGCAGTTCTTC. Its translation is CVSSLLVGGEQFF.

The genes are TRBV11-2 and TRBJ2-7; tentatively, D is TRBD2 (6 bases). Germline V gene lookup returns CDR1 SGHAT and CDR2 FQNNGV. Deletions cut 5 bases from V and 6 bases from J, with 23 bases between. This CDR3 is built from 16 residues. CDR3 sequence reads: CASSQVKAEGKPEQYF. CDR3 sequence (DNA): TGTGCCAGCAGCCAAGTTAAGGCGGAGGGAAAGCCCGAGCAGTACTTC.

DNA of the CDR3: TGTGCCAGCGGCGACTGGAGAAATCTGTTTTTT. Protein sequence: CASGDWRNLFF. The chain joins TRBV6-5 to TRBJ1-4, with unresolved D. This CDR3 has 11 residues. Germline values: CDR1 MNHEY, CDR2 SVGAGI. V gave up 8 bases and J gave up 14 bases, with 15 bases separating them.

About this clonotype: This may stem from a read error, because a much larger clone lies one nucleotide away. This rearrangement joins TRBV28 to TRBJ1-2; no clear D. The germline V and J ends were trimmed by 6 bases and 5 bases, with 22 bases remaining between them. CDR1 is MDHEN and CDR2 is SYDVKM in the germline V gene. This CDR3 is built from 16 residues. The CDR3 region is CASRISISLTRYGYTF. DNA for the CDR3: TGTGCCAGCAGGATCAGCATAAGTTTGACTAGATATGGCTACACCTTC.

Concerning this clonotype itself: Germline is not matched at one junction end, which may reflect a read error. J is TRBJ2-7 and V is TRBV5-4; no clear D. This CDR3 is built from 13 residues. From germline, CDR1 is SGHNT and CDR2 YYREEE (reference sequence). The CDR3 nucleotides read TGTGCCAGCAGCTTGGCCGGCTCCAACGAACAGTACTTC. Its protein is CASSLAGSNEQYF.

To note about this clonotype: The junction and the germline gene differ at one end; a read error may be behind it. The chain uses TRBV4-1 and TRBJ2-5; D not resolved. The CDR3 runs 14 residues. CDR1 MGHRA and CDR2 YSYEKL come from the germline V gene. The DNA of the CDR3 is TGCACCAGCAGCCAAGACCCTTCAGATGGGGCCCAGTACTTC. This codes for CTSSQDPSDGAQYF.

This clonotype was seen repeatedly, ten times or more. The chain combines TRBV12-3 or TRBV12-4 with TRBJ2-5; TRBD1 aligns across 10 bases. Losses at the gene ends were 1 base for V and 7 bases for J; bases not matched to a gene: 6. CDR3 length: 15 residues. CDR3 amino acids: CASSLVTGGAGTQYF. The CDR3 coding sequence is TGTGCCAGCAGTTTAGTGACAGGGGGCGCGGGGACCCAGTACTTC.

This clonotype was recorded at least ten times. This chain joins TRBV5-4 and TRBJ2-5, with a tentative D call TRBD2 (6 bases). This CDR3 comprises 18 residues. The V gene's germline CDR1 is SGHNT and CDR2 YYREEE (reference sequence). Trimming pared 1 base from V and 0 bases from J, leaving 19 bases between. DNA for the CDR3: TGTGCCAGCAGCTTGAAAGTTGCGGCGGGAAGGGACCAAGAGACCCAGTACTTC. Translating gives CASSLKVAAGRDQETQYF.

The chain is built from TRBV5-4 and TRBJ2-7; D is uncertain. Germline CDR1 reads SGHNT; CDR2 reads YYREEE (reference sequence). The germline V and J ends were trimmed by 6 bases and 4 bases, with 8 bases remaining between them. CDR3 length: 11 amino acids. DNA of the CDR3: TGTGCCAGCAACAGTGGGTACGAGCAGTACTTC. This sequence encodes CASNSGYEQYF.

This clonotype was detected ten times or more. This chain uses TRBV6-5 with TRBJ2-1; 10 bases line up with TRBD2. The CDR3 consists of 16 residues. Germline-derived CDR1 and CDR2 are MNHEY and SVGAGI. V was clipped by 6 bases and J by 7 bases; unmatched bases: 12. For the CDR3, the DNA is TGTGCCAGCAGGGAACTAGCGGGAACCGGGTTGAATGAGCAGTTCTTC. This translates into CASRELAGTGLNEQFF.

With regard to this clonotype: This may come from a read error, since a much larger clone is one base off. V and J are TRBV28 and TRBJ2-7; D not certain. The CDR3 extends over 11 amino acids. Per the germline V gene, CDR1 is MDHEN and CDR2 is SYDVKM. CDR3 nucleotide sequence: TGTGCCAGCACCTGGGGAAACGAGCGGTACTTC. Amino acids: CASTWGNERYF.

The V call is TRBV7-9, the J call TRBJ2-2; no definite D call. Germline V gene sequence: CDR1 SEHNR, CDR2 FQNEAQ (reference sequence). CDR3 length equals 15 residues. The germline V and J ends were trimmed by 6 bases and 2 bases, with 13 bases remaining between them. The CDR3 spells CASSHMTLNTGELFF. CDR3 sequence (DNA): TGTGCCAGCAGTCACATGACACTCAACACCGGGGAGCTGTTTTTT. Drawing the rest from reference TRBV7-9 and TRBJ2-2, the complete variable domain is DTGVSQNPRHKITKRGQNVTFRCDPISEHNRLYWYRQTLGQGPEFLTYFQNEAQLEKSRLLSDRFSAERPKGSFSTLEIQRTEQGDSAMYLCASSHMTLNTGELFFGEGSRLTVL.

About this clonotype itself: Since the CDR3 does not end with the conserved phenylalanine or tryptophan, this likely comes from a read error. This rearrangement joins TRBV11-2 to TRBJ2-1, with 9 bases fitting TRBD2. Germline V gives CDR1 SGHAT, CDR2 FQNNGV. The CDR3 spans 15 residues. The CDR3 DNA follows: TGTGCCAACAGCTCCCGGACTAGCGCTTACAATGAGCAGTTCCTC. It codes for CANSSRTSAYNEQFL.

This chain connects TRBV2 to TRBJ2-7, with unresolved D. The CDR3 loop spans 14 amino acids. V shed 3 bases and J shed 1 base, with 10 bases lying between them. In germline, CDR1 is SNHLY, CDR2 FYNNEI. The CDR3 DNA follows: TGTGCCAGCAGTGATGGCCTGTCGTCCTACGAGCAGTACTTC. This encodes CASSDGLSSYEQYF.

Concerning this clonotype itself: The conserved phenylalanine or tryptophan is not found at the CDR3 terminus, so this likely reflects a read error. The V gene is TRBV11-2, the J gene TRBJ2-1, with TRBD2 identical over 11 bases. The CDR3 is 15 amino acids. J gave up 13 bases and V 5 bases, and 13 bases lay outside the gene matches. Looked up from germline, CDR1 is SGHAT and CDR2 is FQNNGV. DNA of the CDR3: TGTGCCAGCAGCCCAGGGACTAGCGGTAGAGGTGAACAGTTCCTC. Encoded protein: CASSPGTSGRGEQFL.

In the case of this clonotype: This may be a read error: a much more frequent sequence differs by one nucleotide. This chain links TRBV5-4 with TRBJ2-1; perhaps TRBD1 as D (5 bases). The CDR3 loop spans 15 amino acids. Germline V lookup: CDR1 SGHNT, CDR2 YYREEE (reference sequence). Deletions cut 0 bases from V and 2 bases from J, with 9 bases between. For the CDR3, the DNA is TGTGCCAGCAGCTTGGACAGGTCCGCCTACAATGAGCAGTTCTTC. It is translated as CASSLDRSAYNEQFF.

Points on this clonotype: The germline gene is not matched at one end of the junction; a read error may be the cause. The chain is built from TRBV11-2 and TRBJ2-6; 7 positions match TRBD2. The CDR3 sequence is 18 residues long. Per germline, CDR1 SGHAT and CDR2 FQNNGV. CDR3 protein: CVSSLRLAGLSGANVLTF. CDR3 nucleotide sequence: TGTGTCAGCAGCCTACGACTAGCAGGACTCTCTGGGGCCAACGTCCTGACTTTC. Looking up the rest from reference TRBV11-2 and TRBJ2-6 gives the full variable domain: EAGVAQSPRYKIIEKRQSVAFWCNPISGHATLYWYQQILGQGPKLLIQFQNNGVVDDSQLPKDRFSAERLKGVDSTLKIQPAKLEDSAVYLCVSSLRLAGLSGANVLTFGAGSRLTVL.

Comments on this clonotype: One end of the junction varies from germline; a read error may be responsible. The chain carries TRBV6-2 or TRBV6-3 and TRBJ2-1, with D possibly being TRBD1 (6 bases). The CDR3 extends over 14 amino acids. CDR1 and CDR2 (germline): MNHEY, SVGEGT. The CDR3 sequence: CAISPWTDQSEQFF. The CDR3 region has the DNA TGTGCCATCAGTCCCTGGACAGATCAGAGTGAGCAGTTCTTC.